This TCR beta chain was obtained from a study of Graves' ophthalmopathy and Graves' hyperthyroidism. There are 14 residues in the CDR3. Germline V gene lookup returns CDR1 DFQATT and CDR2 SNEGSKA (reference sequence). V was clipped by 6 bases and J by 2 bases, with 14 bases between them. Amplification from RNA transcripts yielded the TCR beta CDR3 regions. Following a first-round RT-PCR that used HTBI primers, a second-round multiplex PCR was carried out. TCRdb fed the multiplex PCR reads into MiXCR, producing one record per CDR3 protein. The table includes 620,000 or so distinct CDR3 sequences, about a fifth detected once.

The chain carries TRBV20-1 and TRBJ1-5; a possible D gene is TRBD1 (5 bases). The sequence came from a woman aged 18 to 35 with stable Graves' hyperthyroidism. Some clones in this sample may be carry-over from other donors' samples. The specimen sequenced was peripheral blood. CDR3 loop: CSAAPRGGNQPQHF. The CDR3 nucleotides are TGCAGTGCCGCCCCTCGGGGGGGCAATCAGCCCCAGCATTTT.